The 27 T cell receptor beta chains listed next were all sequenced from one sample in a study of OX40 agonist ivuxolimab in advanced cancers. TCRdb's copy holds only in-frame clones and misses some; the assay was immunoSEQ multiplex PCR. The sample yields 65,000 to 95,000 clones, roughly 84% seen once. The sequences come from CD4+ or CD8+ T cells sorted from blood, collected in a trial of the OX40 agonist ivuxolimab. These TCRs come from an adult with an advanced solid tumor such as melanoma, head and neck, liver or kidney cancer.

The chain has TRBV30 and TRBJ1-1; no clear D gene. V was pared by 0 bases and J by 5 bases, with 10 bases between. CDR1 GTSNPN and CDR2 SVGIG come from the germline V gene (reference sequence). The CDR3 contains 13 residues. In nucleotides, the CDR3 is TGTGCCTGGAGTGTACTTCGTTGGACTGAAGCTTTCTTT. Its translation is CAWSVLRWTEAFF.

The chain joins TRBV6-6 to TRBJ1-1, with D possibly TRBD1 on 5 matching bases. Looked up from germline, CDR1 is MNHNY and CDR2 is SVGAGI (reference sequence). This CDR3 spans 13 amino acids. V was trimmed by 0 bases and J by 3 bases, leaving 5 bases between them. CDR3 nucleotides: TGTGCCAGCAGTTACTCGGGACACACTGAAGCTTTCTTT. Protein: CASSYSGHTEAFF.

The chain has TRBV7-2 and TRBJ2-5; D is perhaps TRBD2 (7 bases). CDR3 length: 14 residues. Trimming left V 1 base short and J 5 bases short, with 11 bases between. Germline V gene sequence: CDR1 SGHTA, CDR2 FQGNSA. CDR3 region: CASSLGGGAETQYF. CDR3 nucleotides: TGTGCCAGCAGCTTAGGTGGGGGGGCGGAGACCCAGTACTTC.

This clone was seen only a few times. The V call is TRBV2, the J call TRBJ1-5, with 7 bases identical to TRBD1. Per the germline V gene, CDR1 is SNHLY and CDR2 is FYNNEI. The CDR3 is made up of 14 amino acids. With 3 bases clipped from V and 4 bases from J, the junction kept 3 bases outside the gene matches. The CDR3 reads CASSDGRGNQPQHF. CDR3 DNA sequence: TGTGCCAGCAGTGACGGCAGGGGGAATCAGCCCCAGCATTTT.

The CDR3 bases are TGTGCCAGCAGTTCCGCCTCGACAGGACCCAGACTCTATGGCTACACCTTC. Encoded protein: CASSSASTGPRLYGYTF. The chain has TRBV27 and TRBJ1-2; tentative D call: TRBD1 (6 bases). From germline, CDR1 is MNHEY and CDR2 SMNVEV (reference sequence). V was trimmed by 4 bases and J by 4 bases, leaving 22 bases between them. This CDR3 region has 17 residues.

The rearrangement links TRBV28 to TRBJ2-7; 8 nucleotides line up with TRBD2. There are 14 residues in the CDR3. With V trimmed by 4 bases and J by 6 bases, 8 bases remained unmatched. Looked up from germline, CDR1 is MDHEN and CDR2 is SYDVKM. This CDR3 reads CASSSGGYLSEQYF. The CDR3 region has the DNA TGTGCCAGCAGTTCGGGAGGGTATTTGAGCGAGCAGTACTTC.

This clone was counted once. The chain employs TRBV19 and TRBJ2-7, with 7 bases fitting TRBD2. The germline V gene encodes CDR1 LNHDA and CDR2 SQIVND (reference sequence). J was trimmed by 6 bases and V by 6 bases; bases with no gene match: 5. CDR3 length equals 12 residues. The CDR3 region is CASSRGGGEQYF. The CDR3 nucleotides are TGTGCCAGTAGCCGGGGCGGGGGCGAGCAGTACTTC.

The chain employs TRBV7-7 and TRBJ2-1; 14 positions match TRBD2. The CDR3 has 15 amino acids. CDR1 is SSHAT and CDR2 is FNYEAQ in the germline V gene (reference sequence). V shed 3 bases, J shed 5 bases, and the junction held 0 bases outside the gene matches. CDR3 protein: CASSLGLAGDNEQFF. Written as DNA, the CDR3 is TGTGCCAGCAGCTTGGGACTAGCGGGGGACAATGAGCAGTTCTTC.

The genes are TRBV5-4 and TRBJ1-6; 7 nucleotides align to TRBD1. V lost 0 bases to trimming and J lost 7 bases; unmatched junction nucleotides: 10. The CDR3 totals 17 residues. The V gene's germline CDR1 is SGHNT and CDR2 YYREEE (reference sequence). The CDR3 loop reads CASSLAIGGAKNSPLHF. CDR3 bases: TGTGCCAGCAGCTTGGCCATAGGGGGCGCGAAGAATTCACCCCTCCACTTT.

V is TRBV7-2 and J is TRBJ2-3; D gene uncertain. The CDR3 covers 13 residues. Germline CDR1 SGHTA, CDR2 FQGNSA. V was pared by 0 bases and J by 6 bases, with 7 bases between. The chain's CDR3 is CASSLASADTQYF. CDR3 DNA sequence: TGTGCCAGCAGCTTAGCGAGCGCGGATACGCAGTATTTT.

This chain uses TRBV6-1 with TRBJ2-3; no firm D call. Trimming stripped 6 bases from V and 5 bases from J, with 6 bases between. The CDR3 is 11 amino acids. Germline V gives CDR1 MNHNS, CDR2 SASEGT. This CDR3 reads CASRLGDTQYF. The DNA for the CDR3 is TGTGCCAGCAGGCTAGGAGATACGCAGTATTTT.

The chain joins TRBV7-3 to TRBJ2-3; 8 nucleotides match TRBD2. Germline V gives CDR1 SGHTA, CDR2 FQGTGA. V lost 5 bases to trimming and J lost 4 bases; unmatched junction nucleotides: 5. The CDR3 length is 14 residues. The chain's CDR3 is CASSTNGGADTQYF. CDR3 coding DNA: TGTGCCAGCAGCACAAACGGGGGGGCAGATACGCAGTATTTT.

This chain connects TRBV7-6 to TRBJ2-2; 7 bases agree with TRBD1. CDR1 and CDR2 (germline): SGHVS, FNYEAQ. This CDR3 is 15 amino acids long. J was trimmed by 4 bases and V by 4 bases; bases with no gene match: 6. DNA for the CDR3: TGTGCCAGCAGCTCTAAGGGGGCGGTCACCGGGGAGCTGTTTTTT. It encodes CASSSKGAVTGELFF. Filled out from reference TRBV7-6 and TRBJ2-2, the complete variable domain reads GAGVSQSPRYKVTKRGQDVALRCDPISGHVSLYWYRQALGQGPEFLTYFNYEAQQDKSGLPNDRFSAERPEGSISTLTIQRTEQRDSAMYRCASSSKGAVTGELFFGEGSRLTVL.

The gene calls are TRBV29-1 and TRBJ1-2, with unresolved D. Germline V gene lookup returns CDR1 SQVTM and CDR2 ANQGSEA. This CDR3 has 11 residues. Trimming took off 3 bases at V and 4 bases at J, with 6 bases between the two ends. In DNA, the CDR3 is TGCAGCGTTGATAGCAGCTATGGCTACACCTTC. Protein sequence: CSVDSSYGYTF.

V usage is TRBV11-3 and J usage is TRBJ1-3; D is unresolved. Germline-derived CDR1 and CDR2 are SGHNT and YENEEA. This CDR3 region has 13 residues. Trimming left V 0 bases short and J 4 bases short, with 4 bases between. This chain's CDR3 is CASSLEPGNTIYF. The CDR3 bases are TGTGCCAGCAGCTTAGAACCCGGAAACACCATATATTTT.

CDR3 sequence reads: CASSLGTSGGADTQYF. Here the CDR3 DNA reads TGTGCCAGCAGCCTGGGGACTAGCGGGGGGGCGGATACGCAGTATTTT. The V gene is TRBV5-5, the J gene TRBJ2-3, with 16 bases fitting TRBD2. Looked up from germline, CDR1 is SGHKS and CDR2 is YYEKEE (reference sequence). V trimming: 4 bases; J trimming: 6 bases; junction bases outside the gene matches: 5. The CDR3 length is 16 residues.

This clone showed up just once. This chain connects TRBV7-3 to TRBJ2-4; a possible D gene is TRBD2 (6 bases). The CDR3 runs 15 residues. V was shortened by 5 bases and J by 6 bases, with 17 bases between the two germline ends. Germline CDR1 is SGHTA and CDR2 is FQGTGA. Written as DNA, the CDR3 is TGTGCCAGCAGCCTAGCGAGCGGGTTGGCAAACATTCAGTACTTC. Protein: CASSLASGLANIQYF.

The rearrangement uses TRBV19 and TRBJ2-1; 8 bases agree with TRBD1. Germline-derived CDR1 and CDR2 are LNHDA and SQIVND (reference sequence). Trimming removed 5 bases from V and 0 bases from J; junction bases left unmatched: 12. CDR3 length: 18 amino acids. The CDR3 loop reads CASSGGQVPQSSYNEQFF. CDR3 sequence (DNA): TGTGCCAGTAGTGGGGGACAGGTTCCACAAAGCTCCTACAATGAGCAGTTCTTC.

This chain links TRBV20-1 with TRBJ2-7; D not certain. From germline, CDR1 is DFQATT and CDR2 SNEGSKA (reference sequence). Trimming removed 5 bases from V and 5 bases from J, with 10 bases in between. The CDR3 loop spans 11 amino acids. CDR3 amino acids: CSAGPLDEQYF. The CDR3 DNA sequence: TGCAGTGCTGGACCTCTCGACGAGCAGTACTTC.

The CDR3 region has the DNA TGTGCCAGCAGTGGATTTAGCGGGCAAGGGACCTACGAGCAGTACTTC. Its protein is CASSGFSGQGTYEQYF. The rearrangement joins TRBV27 to TRBJ2-7; 7 nucleotides align to TRBD2. J lost 2 bases, V lost 5 bases, and 12 bases had no gene match. This CDR3 spans 16 amino acids. Germline loops: CDR1 MNHEY, CDR2 SMNVEV (reference sequence).

V and J are TRBV30 and TRBJ2-7; TRBD2 aligns across 8 bases. V trimming: 8 bases; J trimming: 1 base; junction bases outside the gene matches: 13. CDR1 GTSNPN and CDR2 SVGIG come from the germline V gene (reference sequence). The CDR3 contains 15 residues. CDR3 sequence reads: CALTTEAGASYEQYF. The CDR3 DNA reads TGTGCCCTGACAACGGAAGCGGGAGCTTCCTACGAGCAGTACTTC.

This rearrangement joins TRBV23-1 to TRBJ2-2; D may be TRBD2 (6 bases). TRBV23-1 is marked as an open reading frame, function uncertain. This CDR3 contains 16 residues. V lost 4 bases to trimming and J lost 4 bases, with 16 bases between them. The CDR3: CASSLSTRRGTGELFF. The CDR3 bases are TGCGCCAGCAGTCTATCGACTCGGCGGGGCACCGGGGAGCTGTTTTTT.

The gene calls are TRBV5-4 and TRBJ2-7, with D perhaps being TRBD1 or TRBD2 (6 bases each). The CDR3 consists of 15 residues. CDR1 and CDR2 (germline): SGHNT, YYREEE (reference sequence). V lost 3 bases to trimming and J lost 3 bases, with 16 bases between them. CDR3 sequence: CASSSGGGGSYEQYF. The DNA for the CDR3 is TGTGCCAGCAGCTCCGGCGGAGGGGGGAGCTACGAGCAGTACTTC. The full variable domain, completed using reference TRBV5-4 and TRBJ2-7, is ETGVTQSPTHLIKTRGQQVTLRCSSQSGHNTVSWYQQALGQGPQFIFQYYREEENGRGNFPPRFSGLQFPNYSSELNVNALELDDSALYLCASSSGGGGSYEQYFGPGTRLTVT.

This chain uses TRBV28 with TRBJ1-2; 11 nucleotides agree with TRBD1. CDR1 and CDR2 from the germline V gene are MDHEN and SYDVKM. V dropped 10 bases and J dropped 4; count of bases not matched to a gene: 5. The CDR3 extends over 13 amino acids. This CDR3 is CAIPGTGGYGYTF. The CDR3 DNA reads TGTGCCATTCCCGGGACAGGGGGCTATGGCTACACCTTC.

In this sample, this clone is medium-sized. CDR3: CSVRAGDTEAFF. For the CDR3, the DNA is TGCAGCGTGAGGGCAGGGGATACTGAAGCTTTCTTT. The J gene is TRBJ1-1, the V gene TRBV29-1; D is possibly TRBD1 (6 bases). Trimming left V 6 bases short and J 5 bases short, with 13 bases between. The CDR3 consists of 12 residues. Germline CDR1 and CDR2: SQVTM and ANQGSEA.

DNA for the CDR3: TGTGCCAGCAGCTCTGGGGCTAGCGGGACTTATGAGCAGTTCTTC. Protein sequence: CASSSGASGTYEQFF. The rearrangement uses TRBV11-2 and TRBJ2-1; the match to TRBD2 covers 9 bases. The junction had 9 bases not matched to a gene; V was cut back by 4 bases and J by 8 bases. Per germline, CDR1 SGHAT and CDR2 FQNNGV. CDR3 size: 15 residues.

V gene TRBV7-2 combines with J gene TRBJ2-2, with D uncertain. The V gene's germline CDR1 is SGHTA and CDR2 FQGNSA. The CDR3 covers 14 residues. V dropped 0 bases and J dropped 1 base, with 3 bases sitting between them. This chain's CDR3 is CASSLAQNTGELFF. The DNA of the CDR3 is TGTGCCAGCAGCTTAGCACAGAACACCGGGGAGCTGTTTTTT.